This T cell receptor beta chain was found in a study of blood T cell repertoires in COVID-19. At the level of the study: Donors in the United States, Italy and Spain gave samples during acute or convalescent COVID-19. Sample material is recorded as cDNA or gDNA derived from T cells, B-cell-depleted T cells, or PBMCs.

The junction had 5 bases not matched to a gene; V was cut back by 3 bases and J by 6 bases. The CDR3 extends over 14 amino acids. Germline loops: CDR1 SGHRS, CDR2 YFSETQ. As handled by the study authors: Reference gene primer amplification gave estimated nucleated cell counts. The protocol was immunoSEQ multiplex PCR, while the TCRdb copy is restricted to in-frame clones and leaves out a portion. For V, J and clone size, that table is used; D and trimming come from the DNA. This sample carries approximately 220,000 clones, 80% to 90% of them seen once, and the ten largest clones take 5% to 6.5%. This chain connects TRBV5-1 to TRBJ1-5; TRBD1 agrees at 8 bases. Sample: peripheral blood. This receptor was taken from a woman in her sixties who had recovered from COVID-19. CDR3 loop: CASSSTGVGQPQHF. CDR3 nucleotide sequence: TGCGCCAGCAGCTCGACAGGGGTGGGTCAGCCCCAGCATTTT.